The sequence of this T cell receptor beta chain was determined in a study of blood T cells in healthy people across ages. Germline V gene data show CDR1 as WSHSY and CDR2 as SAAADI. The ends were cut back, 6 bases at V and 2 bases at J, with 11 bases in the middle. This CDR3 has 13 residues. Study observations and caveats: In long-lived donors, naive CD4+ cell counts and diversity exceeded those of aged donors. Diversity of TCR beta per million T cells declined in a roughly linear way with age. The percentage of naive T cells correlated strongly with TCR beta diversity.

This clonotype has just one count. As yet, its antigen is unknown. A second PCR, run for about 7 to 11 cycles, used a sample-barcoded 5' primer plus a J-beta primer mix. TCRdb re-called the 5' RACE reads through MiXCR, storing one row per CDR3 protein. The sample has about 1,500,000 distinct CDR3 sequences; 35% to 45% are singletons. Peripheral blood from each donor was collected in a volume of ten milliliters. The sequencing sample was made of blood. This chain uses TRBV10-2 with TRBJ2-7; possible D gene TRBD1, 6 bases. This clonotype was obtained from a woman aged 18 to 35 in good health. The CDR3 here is CASRGDITYEQYF. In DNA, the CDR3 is TGCGCCAGCAGGGGGGACATTACCTACGAGCAGTACTTC.